Each of the 12 T cell receptor beta chains below was sequenced from the same sample in a study of T cell repertoires in cytomegalovirus infection. TCRdb recomputed calls from the reads with MiXCR, one row per CDR3 protein. The data contain roughly 190,000 distinct CDR3 sequences, 8% to 10% of them singletons. What was sequenced was PBMCs. These receptors were taken from a human donor in good health (CMV status not recorded). Some clones in this sample may be carry-over from other donors' samples.

This clonotype showed up just a few times. V and J are TRBV2 and TRBJ1-5; D remains unclear. Germline V gives CDR1 SNHLY, CDR2 FYNNEI. V lost 5 bases to trimming and J lost 3 bases, with 17 bases between them. This CDR3 contains 16 residues. CDR3 residues: CASSPGLWSFNQPQHF. DNA of the CDR3: TGTGCCAGCAGTCCGGGGTTGTGGAGTTTCAATCAGCCCCAGCATTTT.

This clonotype was seen many times. The gene calls are TRBV6-2 or TRBV6-3 and TRBJ2-1; TRBD1 agrees at 10 bases. Germline V CDR1 and CDR2: MNHEY, SVGEGT. This CDR3 comprises 14 residues. With V trimmed by 9 bases and J by 8 bases, 10 bases remained unmatched. CDR3 DNA sequence: TGTGCCAGTCTACCCGACAGGGGGCTGGATGAGCAGTTCTTC. This encodes CASLPDRGLDEQFF.

Many counts were recorded for this clonotype. This rearrangement joins TRBV2 to TRBJ2-6, with 10 bases fitting TRBD1. This CDR3 has 20 amino acids. Trimming took 2 bases from V and 0 from J; bases not matched to a gene: 10. Germline V CDR1 and CDR2: SNHLY, FYNNEI. This chain's CDR3 is CASSETPGQGLISGANVLTF. CDR3 DNA: TGTGCCAGCAGTGAAACTCCGGGACAGGGGCTTATCTCTGGGGCCAACGTCCTGACTTTC.

V gene TRBV10-3 combines with J gene TRBJ2-1; 7 bases fit TRBD1. Germline loops: CDR1 ENHRY, CDR2 SYGVKD. V was clipped by 0 bases and J by 6 bases; unmatched bases: 2. There are 14 residues in the CDR3. CDR3 sequence reads: CAISESAGGNEQFF. The CDR3 DNA sequence: TGTGCCATCAGTGAGTCGGCAGGGGGCAATGAGCAGTTCTTC.

This chain joins TRBV27 and TRBJ2-7, with a tentative D call TRBD1 (6 bases). This CDR3 has 13 amino acids. V shed 8 bases and J shed 2 bases, with 13 bases lying between them. Germline CDR1 reads MNHEY; CDR2 reads SMNVEV (reference sequence). The chain's CDR3 is CASGGSHTYEQYF. The CDR3 coding sequence is TGTGCCAGCGGGGGCAGCCATACCTACGAGCAGTACTTC.

The sample holds many counts of this clonotype. The CDR3 bases are TGCGCCAGCAGCCAAGAAGGCCCGCCCTATAATTCACCCCTCCACTTT. Encoded protein: CASSQEGPPYNSPLHF. This rearrangement joins TRBV4-1 to TRBJ1-6; D gene unclear. There are 16 residues in the CDR3. Trimming left V 0 bases short and J 2 bases short, with 8 bases between. Per the germline V gene, CDR1 is MGHRA and CDR2 is YSYEKL.

Comment on this clonotype: Since the CDR3 does not end with the conserved phenylalanine or tryptophan, this likely comes from a read error. The chain carries TRBV7-2 and TRBJ2-1; 11 bases agree with TRBD2. CDR1 and CDR2 (germline): SGHTA, FQGNSA. The CDR3 contains 15 residues. CDR3 loop: CASSVAGGLFNEQFL. CDR3 nucleotides: TGTGCCAGCAGCGTAGCGGGGGGGCTTTTCAATGAGCAGTTCCTC.

This clonotype was observed at least ten times. J is TRBJ1-1 and V is TRBV7-2; D not certain. The CDR3 covers 15 residues. V shed 0 bases and J shed 10 bases, with 18 bases lying between them. Germline V gene lookup returns CDR1 SGHTA and CDR2 FQGNSA. The CDR3 region has the DNA TGTGCCAGCAGCTTAGCATACGGACCCTATAGTGCAGCTTTCTTT. Protein: CASSLAYGPYSAAFF.

Only a few counts were recorded for this clonotype. V and J are TRBV5-6 and TRBJ2-5; D not certain. This CDR3 spans 13 amino acids. V was clipped by 2 bases and J by 1 base, with 6 bases between them. Germline V lookup: CDR1 SGHDT, CDR2 YYEEEE. This CDR3 reads CASSFMGQETQYF. The CDR3 DNA sequence: TGTGCCAGCAGCTTCATGGGCCAAGAGACCCAGTACTTC.

This clonotype has just a few counts. CDR3 protein: CASRGSPGRMYNEQFF. The CDR3 nucleotides read TGTGCCAGCAGGGGAAGTCCCGGACGTATGTACAATGAGCAGTTCTTC. This chain links TRBV28 with TRBJ2-1; D not certain. The CDR3 extends over 16 amino acids. Trimming took off 6 bases at V and 4 bases at J, with 19 bases between the two ends. Germline V gene data show CDR1 as MDHEN and CDR2 as SYDVKM.

This clonotype showed up just a few times. The chain recombines TRBV19 with TRBJ1-5, with 9 bases matching TRBD1. Trimming took 4 bases from V and 2 from J; bases not matched to a gene: 3. CDR3 size: 15 residues. CDR1 LNHDA and CDR2 SQIVND come from the germline V gene (reference sequence). The CDR3: CASSSWTGGNQPQHF. CDR3 DNA sequence: TGTGCCAGTAGTAGTTGGACAGGGGGCAATCAGCCCCAGCATTTT.

This clonotype has ten or more counts. J is TRBJ1-2 and V is TRBV5-1; perhaps TRBD1 as D (5 bases). The V gene lost 4 bases and the J gene lost 6 bases, with 22 bases spanning the gap. The V gene's germline CDR1 is SGHRS and CDR2 YFSETQ. This CDR3 has 16 amino acids. DNA of the CDR3: TGCGCCAGCAGCCAATGGACGACAGTCGGGGAGGATGGCTACACCTTC. It translates to CASSQWTTVGEDGYTF.